This T cell receptor beta chain emerged from a study of cytomegalovirus exposure and HLA in healthy donors (dated 2017 in TCRdb). In the study overall: In an earlier analysis of under 600 of the donors, approximately 300 Gb of sequence data and about 110 million unique TCR beta sequences from about 179 million T cells were reported. Roughly 300 gigabases of sequencing data and 70 million to 100 million unique TCR sequences made up an early release that covered over 550 HLA-typed donors. Of the 300 to 450 genotyped donors, 81% fell in the genetic ancestry cluster associated with self-reported Caucasian donors. The study aimed to test whether signatures of past pathogen exposure could be identified by cataloging public T cell receptors. The study used immunosequencing to profile the T cell repertoires of approximately 650 subjects and linked those repertoires to cytomegalovirus serostatus. Besides the first cohort of roughly 660 subjects, a separate validation cohort made up of around 120 different subjects was used. The study combined high-throughput TCR immunosequencing, statistical association of individual TCRs with disease status, and machine learning to predict cytomegalovirus infection status. A later analysis re-examined previously published TCR beta repertoires from about 700 donors and added high-resolution HLA genotyping to investigate patterns of TCR occurrence. Rather than drawing on any new phenotypic data, the later analysis identified candidate immune exposures from TCR beta sequences and the way those sequences occurred across donors. To decide whether each TCR beta V gene segment behaved as functional or pseudogenic, an earlier analysis of fewer than 750 of the donors relied on high-throughput TCR beta sequencing. Donor age, sex, ethnicity and CMV serostatus were collected together with the repertoire data. A later genetic analysis used genome-wide SNP genotypes for about 65% of the 666 donors, treating that subset as a discovery cohort. All discovery cohort repertoires had been generated on a single sequencing platform. Both class I and class II loci were covered by HLA typing, at four-digit resolution. Typing coverage varied by locus: 629-630 donors for A, B, C, DRB1 and DQB1; approximately 500 for DQA1; around 610 for DPA1; under 490 for DPB1. Four to six DR-DQ haplotypes were handled as single units for association and clustering, since linkage in the cohort was strong. Among over 350 genotyped donors of the cohort, an average of 235,054 unique TCR beta nucleotide sequences were sequenced per donor, roughly 20% of them non-productive. Broad study findings and their caveats: Correlated functional status among segregating V segments might reflect linkage disequilibrium, but an unknown experimental factor could not be ruled out. Because counts were too low, roughly 16 rarely observed V segments, including chromosome 9 orphons, were excluded from the earlier analysis of around 640 of the donors. An earlier analysis of approximately 570 of the donors showed that most TCR beta V segments appeared in productive rearrangements either about 87% or about 30% of the time, which broadly matched IMGT annotations. When HLA alleles, especially DR and DQ, strongly co-occurred, TCR associations were difficult to assign to individual alleles. Sequencing depth was assumed to be roughly uniform across donors in the presence/absence analyses, though that assumption may not hold. Compared with equally common non-associated chains, HLA-associated TCR beta chains in a later analysis were more clonally expanded and had lower generation probabilities. In a later analysis, most CMV-associated TCR beta chains were found to appear HLA-restricted, with HLA associations seemingly driven largely by CMV exposure. According to a later analysis, parvovirus B19, influenza, CMV and Epstein-Barr virus appeared linked to several top co-occurrence clusters. In both the original and validation cohorts, the classifier was reported to diagnose cytomegalovirus status with high specificity and sensitivity. Because some donors lacked HLA typing at each locus, the association tests relied only on the typed subset. The 87-base-pair reads could not distinguish some IMGT-functional V segments, including TRBV6-2 and TRBV6-3, so those segments were excluded. Across donors, most TCR sequences were observed very rarely, whereas some public TCRs were present in many individuals. A total of 150 to 200 TCR beta chains were listed by the study as associated with cytomegalovirus. A later genetic analysis reported fewer N-insertions in productive TCRs among donors in an Asian-associated ancestry cluster than the roughly 700-donor mean. V-gene and J-gene trimming of TCR beta chains was associated with a missense DCLRE1C variant in a later genetic analysis, and the association was replicated in an independent cohort. It was suggested by the authors that the approach could potentially be generalized to other disease states and immunological phenotypes. According to a later analysis, TCR association rates differed among HLA loci, with DRB1 alleles showing the most associated TCRs and HLA-C alleles showing the fewest. A group of highly shared sequence variants was considered likely to be a technical artifact of the sequencing pipeline. A further reported finding was that TCR beta sequences accurately predicted the HLA-A and HLA-B alleles for most subjects in the first cohort. The cohort was sequenced for TCR beta chains only, and without alpha or paired-chain data the features that could be detected were limited. Three of the identified cytomegalovirus-associated TCR beta chains were confirmed in vitro to be specific for cytomegalovirus antigens. CMV serostatus was the only immune exposure information available for the cohort. A later analysis associated 16,951 TCR beta sequences with specific HLA alleles at a false discovery rate of 0.05.

In total, approximately 690 healthy bone marrow donors made up the cohort. At the time of sampling, every cohort member was nominally healthy, though immune exposures that went unrecorded were likely present. The donor was CMV seropositive and was included in the group of about 290 seropositive cohort members. A peripheral blood sample was provided by each donor, and peripheral blood mononuclear cells were used for TCR beta sequencing. Genomic DNA was extracted from the blood cell samples with the Qiagen DNeasy Blood Extraction Kit. The protocol used for the library was the immunoSEQ multiplex PCR assay. A mixture of 60 forward primers for TCR Vbeta segments and 13 reverse primers for TCR Jbeta segments was used in the multiplex PCR. Amplification of the CDR3 region of rearranged TCR beta genes was performed with a multiplex PCR assay on genomic DNA. The Illumina HiSeq System was used to sequence the amplified TCR beta libraries as 87-base-pair reads. The study's own analysis went as follows. In a later analysis, 70 million to 95 million unique TCR beta chains were counted across the 666 repertoires, and some 10 million of these chains were shared by at least two donors. To remove PCR and sequencing errors, raw reads were error-corrected and collapsed into unique sequences using a nearest-neighbor algorithm that merged closely related sequences. To assign V, D and J gene segments, CDR3 sequences were aligned to IMGT reference sequences. For a sequence to be retained, at least a six-nucleotide match to both a V gene segment and a J gene segment was required. A rearrangement counted as productive if the CDR3 had no stop codons and remained in frame with V and J, and every other rearrangement counted as non-productive. CDR3 was defined by IMGT convention, running from the second conserved V-encoded cysteine to the conserved J-encoded phenylalanine. In an earlier analysis of 550 to 650 of the donors, sequences lacking an unambiguous match to a single V gene segment were excluded. An earlier analysis of 587 of the donors classified V segments as functional when productive rearrangements were above 56.7% and as segregating when the standard deviation between donors was above 5%. A statistical classification framework was developed to diagnose cytomegalovirus status using the catalog of TCR beta chain sequences. In a later analysis, V and J genes were assigned by comparing TCR nucleotide sequences against IMGT/GENE-DB human TR gene sequences. A later analysis assigned CDR3 sequences and most-parsimonious VDJ recombination scenarios with the TCRdist pipeline. In a later analysis, every TCR beta chain was defined by the combination of its CDR3 amino acid sequence and its V-gene family, and reads without a unique V-gene family were dropped. As a way to deal with suspected cross-contamination and a sequencing artifact, a later analysis dropped nearly 600 nucleotide sequences that were highly shared and had low generation probability. A later analysis calculated a clonal expansion index for each public chain from normalized within-repertoire ranks of inferred template counts. Generation probabilities in a later analysis came from a VDJ recombination model fitted to out-of-frame rearrangements, and those results were checked against IGoR. In a later analysis, TCR-TCR, TCR-HLA and TCR-CMV co-occurrence was scored with hypergeometric tests, and a repertoire-size bias correction was applied to TCR pairs. In a later analysis, false discovery rates were estimated by permuting HLA or CMV assignments 20 times. A later analysis grouped co-occurring TCRs with DBSCAN, adding TCRdist sequence similarity when clustering within HLA-allele-positive subsets. Repertoires with fewer than 30,000 or more than 120,000 public chains, plus five repertoires with anomalous nucleotide sharing, were excluded from co-occurrence clustering. What TCRdb holds here is the immuneACCESS table cut down to in-frame rearrangements. Part of the clones is not present; checked against another copy, under half of the missing clones reflect an unresolved V gene, and the others are unexplained. V, J and clone size are those of that table, while D and trimming were read from the DNA. The sample table records 130,000 or so clones; almost 85% of these occur just once. The leading ten clones occupy 3.2% of the sample.

Reading the germline V gene (reference sequence) gives CDR1 LNHDA and CDR2 SQIVND. The CDR3 covers 14 residues, taking in both the cysteine and the phenylalanine. Only the CDR3 region is kept as DNA, spanning 42 bases read in frame from base 1. Relative to germline, V is missing 4 bases and J is missing 3 bases, with 3 bases of the junction outside any gene match. Remarks on this clone: Its antigen is unknown. No much larger clone is present one base from it, and per-base qualities are unavailable.

The receptor was derived from a man between 18 and 35 years old in good health and CMV-seropositive. Sequencing input: PBMCs. In this chain, TRBV19 is recombined with TRBJ2-7; a stretch of 10 junction bases matches TRBD1. CDR3 protein: CASSTGQGFYEQYF. Read as DNA, the sequence is TGTGCCAGTAGTACGGGACAGGGGTTCTACGAGCAGTACTTC.